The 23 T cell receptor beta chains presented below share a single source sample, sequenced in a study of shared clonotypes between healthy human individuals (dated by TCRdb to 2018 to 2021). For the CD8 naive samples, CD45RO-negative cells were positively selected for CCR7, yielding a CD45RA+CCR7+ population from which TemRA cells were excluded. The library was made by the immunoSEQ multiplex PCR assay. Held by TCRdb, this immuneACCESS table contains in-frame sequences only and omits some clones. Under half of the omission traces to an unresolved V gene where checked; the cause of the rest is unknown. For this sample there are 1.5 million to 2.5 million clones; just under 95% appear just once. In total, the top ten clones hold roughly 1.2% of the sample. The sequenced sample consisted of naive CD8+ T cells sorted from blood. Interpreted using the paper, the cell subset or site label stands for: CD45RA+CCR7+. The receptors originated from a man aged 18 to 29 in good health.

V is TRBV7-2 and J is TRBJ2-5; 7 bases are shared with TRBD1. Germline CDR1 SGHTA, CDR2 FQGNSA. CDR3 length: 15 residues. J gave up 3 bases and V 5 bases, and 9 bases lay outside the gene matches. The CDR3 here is CASSPWETGKETQYF. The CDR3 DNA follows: TGTGCCAGCAGCCCGTGGGAGACAGGGAAAGAGACCCAGTACTTC. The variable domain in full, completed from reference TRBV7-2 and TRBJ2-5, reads GAGVSQSPSNKVTEKGKDVELRCDPISGHTALYWYRQSLGQGLEFLIYFQGNSAPDKSGLPSDRFSAERTGGSVSTLTIQRTQQEDSAVYLCASSPWETGKETQYFGPGTRLLVL.

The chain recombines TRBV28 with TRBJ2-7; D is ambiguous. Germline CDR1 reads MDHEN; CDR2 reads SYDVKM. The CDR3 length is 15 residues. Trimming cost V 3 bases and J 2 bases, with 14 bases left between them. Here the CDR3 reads CASSLKPDSPYEQYF. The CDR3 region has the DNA TGTGCCAGCAGTTTGAAGCCAGATAGCCCCTACGAGCAGTACTTC.

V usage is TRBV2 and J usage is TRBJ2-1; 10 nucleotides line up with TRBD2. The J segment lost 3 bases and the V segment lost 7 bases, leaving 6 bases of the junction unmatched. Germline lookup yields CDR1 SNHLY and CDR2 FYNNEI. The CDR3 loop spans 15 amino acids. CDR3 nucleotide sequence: TGTGCCAGCAAACTAATAGCGGGAGGCTACAATGAGCAGTTCTTC. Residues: CASKLIAGGYNEQFF.

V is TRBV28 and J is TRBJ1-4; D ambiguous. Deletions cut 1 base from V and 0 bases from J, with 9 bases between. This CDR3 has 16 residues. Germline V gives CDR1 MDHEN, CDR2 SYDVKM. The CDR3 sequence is CASSLYAGATNEKLFF. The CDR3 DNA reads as TGTGCCAGCAGTTTATATGCAGGAGCAACTAATGAAAAACTGTTTTTT.

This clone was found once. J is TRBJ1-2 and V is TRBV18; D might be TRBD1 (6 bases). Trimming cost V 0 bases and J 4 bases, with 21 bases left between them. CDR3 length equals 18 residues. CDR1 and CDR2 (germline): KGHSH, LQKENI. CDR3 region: CASSPPLGEGGLIYGYTF. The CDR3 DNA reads TGTGCCAGCTCACCACCCCTAGGGGAAGGGGGACTAATCTATGGCTACACCTTC.

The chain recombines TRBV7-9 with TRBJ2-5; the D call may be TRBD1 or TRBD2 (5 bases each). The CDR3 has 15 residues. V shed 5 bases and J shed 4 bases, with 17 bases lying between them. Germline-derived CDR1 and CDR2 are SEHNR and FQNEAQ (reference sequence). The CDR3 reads CASSHWDLESETQYF. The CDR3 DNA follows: TGTGCCAGCAGCCACTGGGACCTCGAGTCAGAGACCCAGTACTTC.

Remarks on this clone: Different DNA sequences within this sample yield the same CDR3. CDR3 nucleotides: TGTGCCAGCAGTTATGCGGGAGCTTCCTACGAGCAGTACTTC. Translation: CASSYAGASYEQYF. The genes are TRBV6-5 and TRBJ2-7; the match to TRBD2 covers 7 bases. V gave up 3 bases and J gave up 1 base; unmatched junction bases: 3. The CDR3 loop spans 14 amino acids. The germline V gene has CDR1 MNHEY and CDR2 SVGAGI.

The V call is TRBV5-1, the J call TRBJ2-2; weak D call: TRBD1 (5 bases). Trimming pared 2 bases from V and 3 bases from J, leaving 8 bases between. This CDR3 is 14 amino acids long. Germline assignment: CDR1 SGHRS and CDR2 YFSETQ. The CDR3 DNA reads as TGCGCCAGCAGCTTTGACAGCTACACCGGGGAGCTGTTTTTT. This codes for CASSFDSYTGELFF.

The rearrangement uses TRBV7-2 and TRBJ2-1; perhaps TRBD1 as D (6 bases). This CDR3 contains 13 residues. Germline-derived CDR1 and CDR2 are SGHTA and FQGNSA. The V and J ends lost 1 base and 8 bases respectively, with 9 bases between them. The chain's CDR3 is CASSLVPGDEQFF. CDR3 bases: TGTGCCAGCAGCTTAGTACCAGGGGATGAGCAGTTCTTC.

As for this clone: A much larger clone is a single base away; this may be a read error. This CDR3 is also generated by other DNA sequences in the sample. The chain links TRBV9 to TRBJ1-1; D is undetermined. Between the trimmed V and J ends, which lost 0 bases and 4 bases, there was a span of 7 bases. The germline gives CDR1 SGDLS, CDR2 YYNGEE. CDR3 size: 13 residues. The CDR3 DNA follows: TGTGCCAGCAGCGTAGGGGTCGGCACTGAAGCTTTCTTT. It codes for CASSVGVGTEAFF.

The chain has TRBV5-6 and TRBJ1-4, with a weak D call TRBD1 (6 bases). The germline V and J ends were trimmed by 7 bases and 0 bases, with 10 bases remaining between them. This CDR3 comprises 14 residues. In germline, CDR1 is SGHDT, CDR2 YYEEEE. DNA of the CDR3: TGTGCCAGCCGTACAGGGACAACTAATGAAAAACTGTTTTTT. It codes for CASRTGTTNEKLFF.

As DNA, the CDR3 is TGCGCCAGCAGCACAACTAGATTCTACGAGCAGTACTTC. It is translated as CASSTTRFYEQYF. The chain employs TRBV4-1 and TRBJ2-7, with TRBD2 as a possible D gene (5 bases). V was pared by 5 bases and J by 3 bases, with 11 bases between. There are 13 residues in the CDR3. Germline V lookup: CDR1 MGHRA, CDR2 YSYEKL.

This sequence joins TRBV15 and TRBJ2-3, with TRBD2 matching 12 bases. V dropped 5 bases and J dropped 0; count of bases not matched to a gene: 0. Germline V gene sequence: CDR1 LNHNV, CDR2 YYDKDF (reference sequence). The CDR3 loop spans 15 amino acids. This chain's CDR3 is CATSLAGGSTDTQYF. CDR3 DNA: TGTGCCACCAGCCTAGCGGGGGGGAGCACAGATACGCAGTATTTT.

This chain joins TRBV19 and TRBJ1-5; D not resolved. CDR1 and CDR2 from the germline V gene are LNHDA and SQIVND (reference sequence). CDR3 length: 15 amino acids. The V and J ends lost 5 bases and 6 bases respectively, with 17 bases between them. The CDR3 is CASSYSSMGGQPQHF. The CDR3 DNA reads TGTGCCAGTAGTTACTCCTCTATGGGAGGTCAGCCCCAGCATTTT.

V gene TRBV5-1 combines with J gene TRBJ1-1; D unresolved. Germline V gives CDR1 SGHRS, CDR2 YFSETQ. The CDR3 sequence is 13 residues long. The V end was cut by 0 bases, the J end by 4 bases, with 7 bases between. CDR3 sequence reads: CASSLGVRTEAFF. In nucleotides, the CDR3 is TGCGCCAGCAGCTTGGGGGTTCGCACTGAAGCTTTCTTT.

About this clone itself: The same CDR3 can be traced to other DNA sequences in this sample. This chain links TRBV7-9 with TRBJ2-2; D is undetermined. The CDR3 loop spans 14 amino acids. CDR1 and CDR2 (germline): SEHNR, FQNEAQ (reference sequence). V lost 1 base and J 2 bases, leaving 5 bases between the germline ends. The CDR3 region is CASSLGGNTGELFF. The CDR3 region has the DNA TGTGCCAGCAGCTTAGGGGGAAACACCGGGGAGCTGTTTTTT.

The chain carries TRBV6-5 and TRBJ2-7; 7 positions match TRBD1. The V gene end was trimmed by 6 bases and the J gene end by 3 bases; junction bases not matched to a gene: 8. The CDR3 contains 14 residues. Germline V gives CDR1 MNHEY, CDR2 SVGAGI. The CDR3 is CASREPGQSYEQYF. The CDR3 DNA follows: TGTGCCAGCAGGGAACCGGGACAGAGCTACGAGCAGTACTTC.

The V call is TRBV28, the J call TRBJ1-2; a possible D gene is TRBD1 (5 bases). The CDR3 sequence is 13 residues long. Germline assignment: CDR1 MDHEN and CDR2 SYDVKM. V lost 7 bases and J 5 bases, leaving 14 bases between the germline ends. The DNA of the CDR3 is TGTGCCAGCATGTCCGGGACGGATTATGGCTACACCTTC. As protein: CASMSGTDYGYTF.

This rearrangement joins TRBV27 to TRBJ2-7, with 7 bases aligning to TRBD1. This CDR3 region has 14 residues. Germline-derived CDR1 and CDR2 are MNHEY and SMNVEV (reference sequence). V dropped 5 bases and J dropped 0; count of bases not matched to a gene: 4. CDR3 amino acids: CASSIGDSSYEQYF. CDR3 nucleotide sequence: TGTGCCAGCAGTATAGGGGACAGCTCCTACGAGCAGTACTTC.

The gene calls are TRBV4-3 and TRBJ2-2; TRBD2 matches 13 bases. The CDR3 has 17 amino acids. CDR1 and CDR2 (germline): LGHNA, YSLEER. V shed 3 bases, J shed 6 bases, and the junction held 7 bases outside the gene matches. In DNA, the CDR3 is TGCGCCAGCAGCCAGGAGCCGGGACTAGCGGGATCCGGGGAGCTGTTTTTT. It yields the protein CASSQEPGLAGSGELFF.

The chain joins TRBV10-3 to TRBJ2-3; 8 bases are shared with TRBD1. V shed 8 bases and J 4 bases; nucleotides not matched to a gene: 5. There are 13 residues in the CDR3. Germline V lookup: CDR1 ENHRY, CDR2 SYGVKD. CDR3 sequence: CAIRDRSSDTQYF. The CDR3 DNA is TGTGCCATCCGGGACAGGAGTTCAGATACGCAGTATTTT.

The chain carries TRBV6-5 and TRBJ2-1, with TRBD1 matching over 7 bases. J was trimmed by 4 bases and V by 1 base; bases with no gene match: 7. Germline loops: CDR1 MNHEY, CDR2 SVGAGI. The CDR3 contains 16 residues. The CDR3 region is CASSYFRGGQYNEQFF. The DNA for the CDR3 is TGTGCCAGCAGTTACTTTCGAGGGGGACAGTACAATGAGCAGTTCTTC.

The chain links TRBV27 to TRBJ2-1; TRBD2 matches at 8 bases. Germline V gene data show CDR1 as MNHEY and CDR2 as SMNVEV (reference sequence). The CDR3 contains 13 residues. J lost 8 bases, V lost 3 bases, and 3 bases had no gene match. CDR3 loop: CASSFAGRDEQFF. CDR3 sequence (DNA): TGTGCCAGCAGTTTTGCCGGGAGGGATGAGCAGTTCTTC.